This TCR beta chain was captured by sequencing in a study of blood T cell repertoires in COVID-19. On the study more broadly: There were acute and convalescent COVID-19 samples, and they came from the United States, Italy and Spain. From T cells, B-cell-depleted T cells, or PBMCs came the material, which was cDNA or gDNA.

The germline V and J ends were trimmed by 0 bases and 5 bases, with 16 bases remaining between them. The CDR3 length is 17 residues. Germline lookup yields CDR1 SEHNR and CDR2 FQNEAQ (reference sequence). Per the authors' pipeline: For nucleated cells, counts were estimated from reference gene primer amplification. Data came from immunoSEQ multiplex PCR; TCRdb stores just in-frame clones and leaves some out. D and trimming come from the DNA, and the V and J calls and clone size come from that table. The sample has under 80,000 clones, 80% seen once. The source of this sequence is a human donor in a cohort sampled during active COVID-19. This chain joins TRBV7-9 and TRBJ2-2, with TRBD2 as a possible D gene (7 bases). The sample was peripheral blood. CDR3 in amino acids: CASSLAGAGAPTGELFF. In nucleotides, the CDR3 is TGTGCCAGCAGCTTAGCGGGGGCGGGAGCCCCAACCGGGGAGCTGTTTTTT.